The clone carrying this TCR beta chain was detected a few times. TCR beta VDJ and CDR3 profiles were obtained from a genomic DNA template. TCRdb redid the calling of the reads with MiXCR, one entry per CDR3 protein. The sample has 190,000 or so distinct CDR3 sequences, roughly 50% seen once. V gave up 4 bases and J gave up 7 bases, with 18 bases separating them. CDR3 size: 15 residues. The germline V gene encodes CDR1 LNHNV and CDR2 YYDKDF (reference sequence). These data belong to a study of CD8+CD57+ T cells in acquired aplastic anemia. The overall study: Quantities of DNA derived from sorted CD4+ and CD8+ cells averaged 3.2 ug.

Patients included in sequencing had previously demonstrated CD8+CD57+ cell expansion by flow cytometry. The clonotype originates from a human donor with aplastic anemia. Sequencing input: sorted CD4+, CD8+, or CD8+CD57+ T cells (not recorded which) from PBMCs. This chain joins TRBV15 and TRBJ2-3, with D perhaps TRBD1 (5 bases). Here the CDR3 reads CATSTGQEGLNTQYF. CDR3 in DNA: TGTGCCACCAGCACAGGGCAGGAAGGTTTGAATACGCAGTATTTT.